Following are 24 T cell receptor beta chains from one sample sequenced in a study of blood T cell repertoires in COVID-19. The method was immunoSEQ multiplex PCR; TCRdb's version includes in-frame clones alone and lacks a portion of them. Among about 210,000 clones listed, about 80% were seen once. Material for sequencing was peripheral blood. These receptors were obtained from a woman aged 40 to 50 with active or convalescent COVID-19.

The chain recombines TRBV19 with TRBJ1-1; no clear D gene. Germline V gives CDR1 LNHDA, CDR2 SQIVND (reference sequence). The CDR3 runs 11 residues. Trimming stripped 4 bases from V and 11 bases from J, with 11 bases between. The CDR3 region has the DNA TGTGCCAGTAGTAACTTTGCTAGGGCTTTCTTT. Amino acid sequence: CASSNFARAFF.

J is TRBJ2-7 and V is TRBV28, with D possibly matching TRBD1 (6 bases). V was trimmed by 6 bases and J by 5 bases, leaving 17 bases between them. The CDR3 totals 14 residues. CDR1 and CDR2 from the germline V gene are MDHEN and SYDVKM. The CDR3 coding sequence is TGTGCCAGCAGCGAAACAGGGTCGCGCCACGAGCAGTACTTC. Protein: CASSETGSRHEQYF. Full variable domain (missing parts from reference TRBV28 and TRBJ2-7): DVKVTQSSRYLVKRTGEKVFLECVQDMDHENMFWYRQDPGLGLRLIYFSYDVKMKEKGDIPEGYSVSREKKERFSLILESASTNQTSMYLCASSETGSRHEQYFGPGTRLTVT.

The V gene is TRBV5-4, the J gene TRBJ1-4; D is perhaps TRBD1 (5 bases). Germline V gene sequence: CDR1 SGHNT, CDR2 YYREEE (reference sequence). CDR3 length: 15 amino acids. Trimming stripped 4 bases from V and 4 bases from J, with 14 bases between. CDR3 coding DNA: TGTGCCAGCAGCCCGGCGGGGGGGGGTAATGAAAAACTGTTTTTT. Its protein is CASSPAGGGNEKLFF.

The chain recombines TRBV12-3 or TRBV12-4 with TRBJ2-7; D gene ambiguous. The CDR3 has 13 residues. V lost 0 bases and J 4 bases, leaving 7 bases between the germline ends. CDR3 loop: CASSLAGDYEQYF. CDR3 DNA sequence: TGTGCCAGCAGTTTAGCGGGCGATTACGAGCAGTACTTC.

The rearrangement uses TRBV7-9 and TRBJ1-1; 8 bases match TRBD1. This CDR3 region has 14 residues. CDR1 and CDR2 from the germline V gene are SEHNR and FQNEAQ (reference sequence). J was trimmed by 5 bases and V by 1 base; bases with no gene match: 3. The CDR3 sequence is CASSLDRGRTEAFF. The CDR3 nucleotides read TGTGCCAGCAGCTTAGACAGGGGGAGGACTGAAGCTTTCTTT.

The CDR3 loop reads CASSRDLGYEQYF. The CDR3 coding sequence is TGTGCCAGCAGCCGGGACTTGGGATACGAGCAGTACTTC. V and J are TRBV7-9 and TRBJ2-7; a possible D gene is TRBD2 (6 bases). The V gene lost 5 bases and the J gene lost 4 bases, with 12 bases spanning the gap. The CDR3 runs 13 residues. Germline lookup yields CDR1 SEHNR and CDR2 FQNEAQ (reference sequence).

A single count supports this clone. The gene calls are TRBV6-4 and TRBJ2-3; D possibly corresponds to TRBD1 (5 bases). The V and J ends lost 4 bases and 10 bases respectively, with 15 bases between them. The CDR3 contains 13 residues. Germline V CDR1 and CDR2: MRHNA, SNTAGT. This CDR3 is CASSASGPNAQYF. The CDR3, as DNA: TGTGCCAGCAGTGCTTCAGGGCCAAACGCGCAGTATTTT.

The chain couples TRBV19 to TRBJ1-1, with a tentative D call TRBD1 (6 bases). Per the germline V gene, CDR1 is LNHDA and CDR2 is SQIVND (reference sequence). V gave up 6 bases and J gave up 5 bases, with 16 bases separating them. The CDR3 sequence is 14 residues long. The CDR3 spells CASSPTGKRTEAFF. The CDR3 DNA sequence: TGTGCCAGTAGCCCCACAGGGAAGAGGACTGAAGCTTTCTTT.

This clone was picked up a small number of times. The rearrangement links TRBV15 to TRBJ1-1, with 7 positions matching TRBD1. The J segment lost 1 base and the V segment lost 1 base, leaving 6 bases of the junction unmatched. CDR1 is LNHNV and CDR2 is YYDKDF in the germline V gene (reference sequence). The CDR3 has 16 amino acids. As DNA, the CDR3 is TGTGCCACCAGCAGAGTGCCCGGGACAGCGAACACTGAAGCTTTCTTT. Amino acid sequence: CATSRVPGTANTEAFF. Together with reference TRBV15 and TRBJ1-1, the CDR3 gives the full variable domain: DAMVIQNPRYQVTQFGKPVTLSCSQTLNHNVMYWYQQKSSQAPKLLFHYYDKDFNNEADTPDNFQSRRPNTSFCFLDIRSPGLGDTAMYLCATSRVPGTANTEAFFGQGTRLTVV.

CDR3: CASSPRQGAKDGYTF. The DNA of the CDR3 is TGTGCCAGCTCACCCAGGCAGGGGGCAAAGGATGGCTACACCTTC. V and J are TRBV18 and TRBJ1-2, with TRBD1 identical over 8 bases. CDR1 and CDR2 from the germline V gene are KGHSH and LQKENI. The V and J ends lost 3 bases and 6 bases, in that order; junction bases with no gene match: 9. The CDR3 is 15 residues long.

Of note for this clone: The junction differs from germline at one of its ends, possibly a read error. This CDR3 is CASSLETGRQETQYF. CDR3 coding DNA: TGTGCTAGCAGCTTAGAGACAGGCAGACAAGAGACCCAGTACTTC. This chain links TRBV7-7 with TRBJ2-5; a weak D match, TRBD1 (6 bases). Germline CDR1 reads SSHAT; CDR2 reads FNYEAQ (reference sequence). The CDR3 contains 15 residues.

The J gene is TRBJ1-1, the V gene TRBV7-3, with D unclear. V lost 4 bases, J lost 1 base, and 10 bases lay in between. Looked up from germline, CDR1 is SGHTA and CDR2 is FQGTGA. This CDR3 contains 14 residues. This CDR3 reads CASSSSEANTEAFF. The CDR3 DNA reads as TGTGCCAGCAGCTCCAGTGAGGCGAACACTGAAGCTTTCTTT.

The rearrangement uses TRBV5-1 and TRBJ2-6; TRBD1 matches at 7 bases. This CDR3 has 14 amino acids. V shed 4 bases and J 7 bases; nucleotides not matched to a gene: 5. Germline lookup yields CDR1 SGHRS and CDR2 YFSETQ. For the CDR3, the DNA is TGCGCCAGCAGCGGGGGACAGCTCGCCAACGTCCTGACTTTC. Residues: CASSGGQLANVLTF.

This chain joins TRBV2 and TRBJ1-1, with TRBD1 matching over 7 bases. Germline assignment: CDR1 SNHLY and CDR2 FYNNEI. V lost 5 bases, J lost 0 bases, and 3 bases stayed unmatched. This CDR3 has 14 residues. CDR3 residues: CASSRGQLNTEAFF. CDR3 bases: TGTGCCAGCAGTCGGGGACAGCTGAACACTGAAGCTTTCTTT.

With respect to this clone: Distinct nucleotide sequences in the sample also encode this CDR3. The chain is built from TRBV24-1 and TRBJ1-2, with 10 bases matching TRBD1. V shed 2 bases, J shed 2 bases, and the junction held 1 base outside the gene matches. The CDR3 loop spans 15 amino acids. Per the germline V gene, CDR1 is KGHDR and CDR2 is SFDVKD. The CDR3 sequence: CATSDSGQGNYGYTF. The CDR3 bases are TGTGCCACCAGTGATTCGGGACAGGGGAACTATGGCTACACCTTC.

This sequence joins TRBV19 and TRBJ1-2, with 9 bases lining up with TRBD1. Germline assignment: CDR1 LNHDA and CDR2 SQIVND (reference sequence). Trimming removed 5 bases from V and 6 bases from J; junction bases left unmatched: 10. The CDR3 covers 15 residues. The CDR3 coding sequence is TGTGCCAGTAGTCGCCGGGACAGGGCTAGGAATGGCTACACCTTC. Encoded protein: CASSRRDRARNGYTF.

The chain employs TRBV2 and TRBJ2-2; 8 nucleotides align to TRBD2. The CDR3 loop spans 16 amino acids. Germline V gives CDR1 SNHLY, CDR2 FYNNEI. V lost 8 bases and J lost 4; bases outside the gene matches: 12. Written as DNA, the CDR3 is TGTGCCAGCTCCTCGGGGGGGGGTTTGGGCACCGGGGAGCTGTTTTTT. This codes for CASSSGGGLGTGELFF.

The chain carries TRBV28 and TRBJ1-5; 9 positions agree with TRBD1. The CDR3 is made up of 15 amino acids. The V and J ends lost 5 bases and 3 bases, in that order; junction bases with no gene match: 5. Germline CDR1 is MDHEN and CDR2 is SYDVKM. CDR3 DNA: TGTGCCAGCAGTCCCGACAGGGGGGTCAATCAGCCCCAGCATTTT. Translating gives CASSPDRGVNQPQHF.

This sequence joins TRBV11-2 and TRBJ2-7; possibly TRBD1 for D (5 bases). From germline, CDR1 is SGHAT and CDR2 FQNNGV. The CDR3 totals 15 residues. The ends were cut back, 5 bases at V and 0 bases at J, with 14 bases in the middle. The DNA for the CDR3 is TGTGCCAGCAGCCAGGGCACCGAACCCTCCTACGAGCAGTACTTC. It is translated as CASSQGTEPSYEQYF. Supplemented by reference TRBV11-2 and TRBJ2-7, the full variable domain reads EAGVAQSPRYKIIEKRQSVAFWCNPISGHATLYWYQQILGQGPKLLIQFQNNGVVDDSQLPKDRFSAERLKGVDSTLKIQPAKLEDSAVYLCASSQGTEPSYEQYFGPGTRLTVT.

The chain joins TRBV10-3 to TRBJ2-7, with D possibly being TRBD1 (5 bases). Germline V lookup: CDR1 ENHRY, CDR2 SYGVKD. V was shortened by 6 bases and J by 4 bases, with 13 bases between the two germline ends. CDR3 size: 13 residues. The DNA for the CDR3 is TGTGCCATCAGCTACCTAGGGGAATACGAGCAGTACTTC. Its protein product is CAISYLGEYEQYF.

This rearrangement joins TRBV19 to TRBJ1-4; perhaps TRBD1 as D (5 bases). CDR1 is LNHDA and CDR2 is SQIVND in the germline V gene (reference sequence). Trimming stripped 5 bases from V and 2 bases from J, with 12 bases between. The CDR3 runs 15 residues. The CDR3 is CASSGRVGTNEKLFF. Here the CDR3 DNA reads TGTGCCAGTAGTGGCAGGGTAGGCACTAATGAAAAACTGTTTTTT.

CDR3 bases: TGTGCCAGCAGTTGGGGCGGGGATACAGATACGCAGTATTTT. Its translation: CASSWGGDTDTQYF. The rearrangement uses TRBV6-5 and TRBJ2-3; perhaps TRBD2 as D (6 bases). In germline, CDR1 is MNHEY, CDR2 SVGAGI. The CDR3 has 14 amino acids. The germline V and J ends were trimmed by 4 bases and 3 bases, with 11 bases remaining between them.

This chain links TRBV6-5 with TRBJ2-7; 13 bases match TRBD2. V lost 11 bases and J lost 4; bases outside the gene matches: 5. CDR1 and CDR2 from the germline V gene are MNHEY and SVGAGI. This CDR3 is 13 amino acids long. The CDR3 DNA reads TGTGCCGCGCGGACTAGCGGGGGATACGAGCAGTACTTC. The encoded protein is CAARTSGGYEQYF.

The V gene is TRBV10-3, the J gene TRBJ1-5; TRBD1 matches at 10 bases. J gave up 2 bases and V 10 bases, and 5 bases lay outside the gene matches. CDR1 is ENHRY, CDR2 SYGVKD, per germline. The CDR3 has 14 residues. Written as DNA, the CDR3 is TGTGCCACCAGAGGGACAGGGGGCAATCAGCCCCAGCATTTT. This codes for CATRGTGGNQPQHF.